This passage covers 13 T cell receptor beta chains from one sample sequenced in a study of graft-versus-host responses after intestinal transplantation. Antigens of these TCRs are unknown. This table comes from immunoSEQ multiplex PCR, and its TCRdb copy is limited to in-frame clones, with some not included. Among under 150,000 clones listed, 95% were seen once. This sample comprised unstimulated CD8+ T cells sorted from spleen or lymph node cells, obtained before intestinal transplant. The source is a human donor who received an intestinal transplant.

This chain connects TRBV4-1 to TRBJ2-7; D is possibly TRBD1 or TRBD2 (6 bases each). Germline CDR1 reads MGHRA; CDR2 reads YSYEKL. V gave up 4 bases and J gave up 0 bases, with 13 bases separating them. This CDR3 contains 15 residues. The CDR3 DNA follows: TGCGCCAGCAGCCCCTTCGAGGGGGGCTCCTACGAGCAGTACTTC. Protein product: CASSPFEGGSYEQYF.

This rearrangement joins TRBV2 to TRBJ1-4, with D uncertain. Germline V gene lookup returns CDR1 SNHLY and CDR2 FYNNEI. V shed 0 bases and J shed 5 bases, with 13 bases lying between them. The CDR3 totals 16 residues. The CDR3 nucleotides read TGTGCCAGCAGTGAAGCAGGGAGGTGGGAGAATGAAAAACTGTTTTTT. It is translated as CASSEAGRWENEKLFF.

The chain uses TRBV28 and TRBJ1-4; D unresolved. In germline, CDR1 is MDHEN, CDR2 SYDVKM. The CDR3 consists of 13 residues. V dropped 8 bases and J dropped 4 bases, with 11 bases sitting between them. In DNA form, the CDR3 reads TGTGCCAGCGGGCCGCTTGGTAATGAAAAACTGTTTTTT. It is translated as CASGPLGNEKLFF.

The chain links TRBV5-6 to TRBJ2-7; 11 bases agree with TRBD2. After removal of 2 bases from V and 4 bases from J, the junction contained 5 bases not matched to a gene. CDR3 length: 15 amino acids. The V gene's germline CDR1 is SGHDT and CDR2 YYEEEE. DNA of the CDR3: TGTGCCAGCAGCTTTAGGACTAGCGGGTTATACGAGCAGTACTTC. Protein: CASSFRTSGLYEQYF.

The count of this clone is one. The rearrangement links TRBV7-2 to TRBJ2-1; 15 bases map to TRBD2. The CDR3 runs 17 residues. The junction had 3 bases not matched to a gene; V was cut back by 5 bases and J by 1 base. Germline CDR1 and CDR2: SGHTA and FQGNSA. In DNA form, the CDR3 reads TGTGCCAGCAGCCCCGGGACTAGCGGGAGGTCCTACAATGAGCAGTTCTTC. Its translation is CASSPGTSGRSYNEQFF.

This sequence joins TRBV4-1 and TRBJ2-3; possibly TRBD2 for D (7 bases). The V gene's germline CDR1 is MGHRA and CDR2 YSYEKL. Trimming left V 2 bases short and J 3 bases short, with 12 bases between. The CDR3 covers 15 residues. Here the CDR3 reads CASSQRGGGTDTQYF. DNA for the CDR3: TGCGCCAGCAGCCAAAGGGGGGGTGGAACAGATACGCAGTATTTT.

CDR3 DNA: TGTGCCAGCAGCTCATACAGCTACAATGAGCAGTTCTTC. Translating it yields CASSSYSYNEQFF. J is TRBJ2-1 and V is TRBV27, with D unresolved. V was pared by 6 bases and J by 3 bases, with 9 bases between. The CDR3 has 13 amino acids. In germline, CDR1 is MNHEY, CDR2 SMNVEV (reference sequence).

The chain joins TRBV2 to TRBJ2-5; no definite D call. Between the trimmed V and J ends, which lost 1 base and 3 bases, there was a span of 9 bases. CDR3 length: 14 amino acids. CDR1 and CDR2 from the germline V gene are SNHLY and FYNNEI. The CDR3 protein is CASSEDGGKETQYF. The CDR3 coding sequence is TGTGCCAGCAGTGAAGATGGTGGGAAAGAGACCCAGTACTTC.

Regarding this clone: Other nucleotide sequences in the sample specify the same CDR3. This sequence joins TRBV5-1 and TRBJ2-3; D unresolved. The V end was cut by 3 bases, the J end by 1 base, with 3 bases between. Germline CDR1 reads SGHRS; CDR2 reads YFSETQ. This CDR3 has 12 residues. The CDR3 sequence: CASSSGTDTQYF. CDR3 in DNA: TGCGCCAGCAGCTCCGGCACAGATACGCAGTATTTT.

The chain combines TRBV4-1 with TRBJ2-1; no reliable D call. The germline V gene encodes CDR1 MGHRA and CDR2 YSYEKL. Trimming took 2 bases from V and 8 from J, leaving 13 bases between them. The CDR3 has 14 amino acids. CDR3 residues: CASSQRTPVDEQFF. The CDR3 nucleotides are TGCGCCAGCAGCCAACGGACCCCGGTGGATGAGCAGTTCTTC.

This clone has just one count. This chain uses TRBV28 with TRBJ2-3, with D perhaps given as TRBD1 or TRBD2 (6 bases each). Germline V gene data show CDR1 as MDHEN and CDR2 as SYDVKM. The CDR3 covers 15 residues. V was pared by 5 bases and J by 2 bases, with 14 bases between. In nucleotides, the CDR3 is TGTGCCAGCAGTCCCCGGGGGCAGACCACAGATACGCAGTATTTT. Amino acid sequence: CASSPRGQTTDTQYF.

The chain is built from TRBV27 and TRBJ2-1; no clear D gene. This CDR3 comprises 15 residues. V lost 4 bases and J 0 bases, leaving 10 bases between the germline ends. The germline gives CDR1 MNHEY, CDR2 SMNVEV (reference sequence). CDR3 sequence: CASSSAPTSYNEQFF. CDR3 DNA sequence: TGTGCCAGCAGTTCAGCCCCTACCTCCTACAATGAGCAGTTCTTC.

The chain employs TRBV7-8 and TRBJ2-1; 9 bases align to TRBD1. The V segment lost 5 bases and the J segment 4 bases; nucleotides outside the gene matches: 6. The CDR3 is 15 residues long. Germline V lookup: CDR1 SGHVS, CDR2 FQNEAQ. CDR3 amino acids: CASSTRDRVYNEQFF. CDR3 nucleotides: TGTGCCAGCAGCACCCGGGACAGGGTTTACAATGAGCAGTTCTTC. Full variable domain (missing parts from reference TRBV7-8 and TRBJ2-1): GAGVSQSPRYKVAKRGQDVALRCDPISGHVSLFWYQQALGQGPEFLTYFQNEAQLDKSGLPSDRFFAERPEGSVSTLKIQRTQQEDSAVYLCASSTRDRVYNEQFFGPGTRLTVL.